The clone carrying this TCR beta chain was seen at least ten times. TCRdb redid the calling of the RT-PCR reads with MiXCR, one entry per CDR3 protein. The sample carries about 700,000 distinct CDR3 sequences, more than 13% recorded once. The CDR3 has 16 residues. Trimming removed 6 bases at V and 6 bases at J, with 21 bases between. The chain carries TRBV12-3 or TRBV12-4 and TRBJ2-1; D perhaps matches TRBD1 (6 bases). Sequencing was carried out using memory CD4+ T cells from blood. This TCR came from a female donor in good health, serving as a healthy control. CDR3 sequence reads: CASRPMSLQGRNEQFF. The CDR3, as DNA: TGTGCCAGCAGACCTATGTCCTTACAGGGTCGCAATGAGCAGTTCTTC.